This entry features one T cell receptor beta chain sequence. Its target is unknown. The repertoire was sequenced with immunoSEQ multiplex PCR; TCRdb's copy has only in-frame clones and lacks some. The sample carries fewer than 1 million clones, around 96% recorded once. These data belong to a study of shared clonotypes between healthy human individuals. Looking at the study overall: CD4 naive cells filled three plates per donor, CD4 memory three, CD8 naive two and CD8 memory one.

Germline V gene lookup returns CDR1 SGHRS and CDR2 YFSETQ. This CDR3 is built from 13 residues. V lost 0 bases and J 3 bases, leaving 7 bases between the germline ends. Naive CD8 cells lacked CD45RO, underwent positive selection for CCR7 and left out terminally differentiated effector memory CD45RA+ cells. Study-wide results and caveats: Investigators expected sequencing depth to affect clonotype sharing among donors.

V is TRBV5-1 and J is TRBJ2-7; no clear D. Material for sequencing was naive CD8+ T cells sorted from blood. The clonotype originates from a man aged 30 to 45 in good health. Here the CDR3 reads CASSLERHYEQYF. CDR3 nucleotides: TGCGCCAGCAGCTTGGAACGGCACTACGAGCAGTACTTC.